The TCR beta chain under discussion was sequenced for a study of CD4 and CD8 cells across lung adenocarcinoma regions. TCRdb re-analysed the PCR reads in MiXCR, keeping a single row per CDR3 protein. The repertoire consists of 25,000 or so distinct CDR3 sequences, with 45% to 60% occurring once and the leading ten covering over 20%. The CDR3 loop spans 14 amino acids. The V gene lost 5 bases and the J gene lost 0 bases, with 11 bases spanning the gap. Germline-derived CDR1 and CDR2 are MNHNS and SASEGT. This TCR derives from a male donor with lung adenocarcinoma. The CD4 and CD8 labels of this study may be unreliable. The chain couples TRBV6-1 to TRBJ2-7; no clear D gene. The sample comprised CD4+ T cells from the center of a lung tumor. The CDR3 loop reads CASSPFGISYEQYF. The CDR3 DNA follows: TGTGCCAGCAGTCCCTTCGGAATCTCCTACGAGCAGTACTTC.